This record looks at one T cell receptor (beta chain) sequence and its context. This sample is drawn from a study of blood T cell repertoires in COVID-19. The cohort comprised adults aged roughly 18 to 95 years residing in about 25 US areas. The assay was immunoSEQ multiplex PCR, and TCRdb's table has in-frame clones only and misses some. The table shows under 300,000 clones, with 90% to 95% occurring only once. This CDR3 has 14 residues. CDR1 is SEHNR, CDR2 FQNEAQ, per germline (reference sequence). The V end was cut by 4 bases, the J end by 0 bases, with 10 bases between. The sequencing sample was made of PBMCs or T cells enriched from blood (not recorded which). The V gene is TRBV7-9, the J gene TRBJ2-7, with a weak D call TRBD1 (6 bases). This sequence originates from a woman in her late teens or twenties who had recovered from COVID-19. The CDR3 sequence: CASSSRDNSYEQYF. CDR3 coding DNA: TGTGCCAGCAGCTCTCGGGACAACTCCTACGAGCAGTACTTC.